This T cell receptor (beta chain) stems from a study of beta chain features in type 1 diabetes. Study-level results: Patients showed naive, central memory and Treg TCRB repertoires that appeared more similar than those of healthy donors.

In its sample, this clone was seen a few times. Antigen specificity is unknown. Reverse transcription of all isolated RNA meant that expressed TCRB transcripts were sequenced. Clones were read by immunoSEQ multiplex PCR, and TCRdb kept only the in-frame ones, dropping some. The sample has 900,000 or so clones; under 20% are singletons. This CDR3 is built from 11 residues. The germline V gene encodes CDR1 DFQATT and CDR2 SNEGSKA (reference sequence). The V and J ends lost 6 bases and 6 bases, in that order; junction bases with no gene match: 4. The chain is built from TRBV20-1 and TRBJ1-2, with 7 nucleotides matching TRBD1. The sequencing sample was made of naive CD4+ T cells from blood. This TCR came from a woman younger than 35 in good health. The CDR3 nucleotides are TGCAGTGCGCGACAGGGAAATGGCTACACCTTC. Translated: CSARQGNGYTF.